The present T cell receptor beta chain was sequenced within a study of blood T cell repertoires in COVID-19. Study information: Acute-phase and convalescent COVID-19 samples originated in the United States, Italy and Spain. T cells, B-cell-depleted T cells, or PBMCs supplied cDNA or gDNA.

The CDR3 loop spans 15 amino acids. V was cut by 8 bases and J by 4 bases, with 20 bases left in between. Germline assignment: CDR1 SNHLY and CDR2 FYNNEI. In its sample, this clone was seen a few times. In the source study's methods: How many nucleated cells were present was estimated from reference gene primer amplification. Sequencing used immunoSEQ multiplex PCR; TCRdb keeps in-frame clones, though not all of them. V and J calls and clone size follow that table, whereas D and trimming were derived from the DNA. This sample has around 66,000 clones; about 90% occur once, and the top ten carry over 6.5%.

The rearrangement uses TRBV2 and TRBJ1-1, with D possibly matching TRBD1 (6 bases). The material sequenced was peripheral blood. The clonotype comes from a man in his 60s with acute or convalescent COVID-19. The CDR3 is CASGGGRIVGTEAFF. CDR3 DNA sequence: TGTGCCAGCGGCGGGGGGCGAATTGTGGGCACTGAAGCTTTCTTT.